The rows below give T cell receptor beta chains drawn from one sample of a study of OX40 agonist ivuxolimab in advanced cancers. Clones were read by immunoSEQ multiplex PCR, and TCRdb kept only the in-frame ones, dropping some. Counted here are about 29,000 clones, roughly four fifths occurring once; the ten biggest clones make up 25% to 30%. The sample consisted of CD4+ or CD8+ T cells sorted from blood, taken in a trial of the OX40 agonist ivuxolimab. The receptors come from an adult with an advanced solid tumor such as melanoma, head and neck, liver or kidney cancer. The CDR3 runs from the conserved cysteine through the conserved F or W. A D gene is named only where the DNA matches it firmly. Clone size is not always given. Where it is, it says once, few, many or a class for expanded clones.

TRBV6-5,.,.,TRBJ2-1,TGTGCCAGCAGCTCAGGGGCCAATGAGCAGTTCTTC,CASSSGANEQFF
TRBV29-1,.,.,TRBJ2-1,TGCAGCGCCTGGGGTGCAGAATACAATGAGCAGTTCTTC,CSAWGAEYNEQFF
TRBV5-1,.,TRBD2,TRBJ2-7,TGCGCCAGCAGACCACGACTAGCGGGGGTCTCCTACGAGCAGTACTTC,CASRPRLAGVSYEQYF
TRBV4-1,.,.,TRBJ2-1,TGCGCCAGCACCCTCAAGGAAGGGACTCCCAATGAGCAGTTCTTC,CASTLKEGTPNEQFF
TRBV28,.,TRBD2,TRBJ2-1,TGTGCCAGCAGTATCGGCCCCGGGACTAGCGGGAGTGAGCAGTTCTTC,CASSIGPGTSGSEQFF
TRBV5-1,.,.,TRBJ2-3,TGCGCCAGCAGCTTGAGAGGGGGGGCCCGGACAGATACGCAGTATTTT,CASSLRGGARTDTQYF
TRBV11-3,.,.,TRBJ2-7,TGTGCCAGCAGCTTTTCAACCGGGACCTACGAGCAGTACTTC,CASSFSTGTYEQYF
TRBV14,.,TRBD1,TRBJ2-1,TGTGCCAGCAGCCAAGATCGTACAGGGGGTCCCTACAATGAGCAGTTCTTC,CASSQDRTGGPYNEQFF
TRBV6-5,once,.,TRBJ1-1,TGTGCCAGCGCGCTTAGGGGAGACACTGAAGCTTTCTTT,CASALRGDTEAFF
TRBV27,.,TRBD2,TRBJ2-7,TGTGCCAGCAGGGCTAGCGGGTTCTACGAGCAGTACTTC,CASRASGFYEQYF
TRBV4-1,.,.,TRBJ2-2,TGCGCCAGCAGCCAACGTGCGGGACAGACCTACACCGGGGAGCTGTTTTTT,CASSQRAGQTYTGELFF
TRBV25-1,.,TRBD2,TRBJ2-5,TGTGCCAGCAGTGAACCCGGGAGGGCGAGGCAAGAGACCCAGTACTTC,CASSEPGRARQETQYF
TRBV11-3,.,TRBD1,TRBJ1-6,TGTGCCAGCAGCTTAACGTTGTACAGGGGTAATTCACCCCTCCACTTT,CASSLTLYRGNSPLHF